These T cell receptor beta chains were read from a single sample in a study of T cell responses to AZD1222 COVID-19 vaccine. Sequencing was performed with immunoSEQ multiplex PCR; in TCRdb, only in-frame clones are kept and a portion is missing. The sample consists of about 120,000 clones, roughly 90% of them appearing once. The sample in question was peripheral blood, obtained 28 days after the second AZD1222 dose. All receptors come from an adult who received the AZD1222 COVID-19 vaccine. Both conserved end residues are part of each CDR3. Fields, in order: V gene, D gene, J gene, CDR3 length, clone size, CDR3 DNA, CDR3 protein. A D gene is named only where the DNA matches it firmly. A row's size may be missing; if present it is once, few, many or a size class.

>TRBV4-2|-|TRBJ2-1|16|-
TGTGCCAGCAGCCAAGGAGACATTTCCTCCTACAATGAGCAGTTCTTC
CASSQGDISSYNEQFF
>TRBV30|-|TRBJ2-1|11|-
TGTGCCTGGCTCACTTTTTATGAGCAGTTCTTC
CAWLTFYEQFF
>TRBV27|TRBD1|TRBJ1-4|15|-
TGTGCCAGCAGTTTAAAGGGACAGCCTAATGAAAAACTGTTTTTT
CASSLKGQPNEKLFF
>TRBV7-9|-|TRBJ1-4|13|-
TGTGCCAGCAGCGAGCTAGTGGGGGAAGGACTGTTTTTT
CASSELVGEGLFF
>TRBV6-1|-|TRBJ2-7|13|-
TGTGCCAGCAGTGAAGTGGGTGGGGTAGAGCAGTACTTC
CASSEVGGVEQYF
>TRBV5-4|-|TRBJ2-7|13|-
TGTGCCAGCAGCTTGGCGGGCCTGTACGAGCAGTACTTC
CASSLAGLYEQYF
>TRBV30|-|TRBJ1-4|14|once
TGTGCCTGGAGCCTTCAGGGATTTCCGGAAAAACTGTTTTTT
CAWSLQGFPEKLFF
>TRBV30|-|TRBJ1-1|13|-
TGTGCCTGGAGTGTACTGAGGAACACTGAAGCTTTCTTT
CAWSVLRNTEAFF
>TRBV21-1|-|TRBJ2-3|17|-
TGTGCCAGCAGCAATGGGACTAGCGGGGGTTCGGCAGATACGCAGTATTTT
CASSNGTSGGSADTQYF
>TRBV19|TRBD2|TRBJ2-2|15|-
TGTGCCAGTATCTCGGGACTAGCGGGCGACGGGGAGCTGTTTTTT
CASISGLAGDGELFF
>TRBV5-1|-|TRBJ2-7|15|-
TGCGCCAGCAGCTTGTTAAGCACCAGGGTCTACGAGCAGTACTTC
CASSLLSTRVYEQYF
>TRBV19|-|TRBJ1-1|14|once
TGTGCCAGTAGTGTTCCAGGGATGAACACTGAAGCTTTCTTT
CASSVPGMNTEAFF
>TRBV29-1|-|TRBJ1-2|9|-
TGCAGCGTTGACGGGGGCTACACCTTC
CSVDGGYTF
>TRBV12-3/TRBV12-4|-|TRBJ1-3|13|few
TGTGCCAGCAGTGTCGGCCCTGGAAACACCATATATTTT
CASSVGPGNTIYF
>TRBV6-4|-|TRBJ2-6|15|-
TGTGCCAGCAGTGAAGACAGGTCTGGGGCCAACGTCCTGACTTTC
CASSEDRSGANVLTF
>TRBV20-1|-|TRBJ1-1|14|once
TGCAGTGCTAGTTCAGGGGTGGTGTACACTGAAGCTTTCTTT
CSASSGVVYTEAFF
>TRBV28|-|TRBJ2-7|13|-
TGTGCCAGCAGTGGGGGGTCACACTACGAGCAGTACTTC
CASSGGSHYEQYF
>TRBV3-1/TRBV3-2|-|TRBJ2-1|18|-
TGTGCCAGCAGCCAAGAGTTCAGCGGACGCCTCTCCTACAATGAGCAGTTCTTC
CASSQEFSGRLSYNEQFF
>TRBV6-4|-|TRBJ2-2|15|-
TGTGCCAGCAGGAAGACACTAGCGAACACCGGGGAGCTGTTTTTT
CASRKTLANTGELFF
>TRBV5-1|-|TRBJ2-3|15|-
TGCGCCAGCAGCTTGGGTAGGGGATTCACAGATACGCAGTATTTT
CASSLGRGFTDTQYF
>TRBV5-8|-|TRBJ2-3|12|-
TGTGCCAGCAGCTTGACCACAGATACGCAGTATTTT
CASSLTTDTQYF
>TRBV9|-|TRBJ1-2|15|-
TGTGCCAGCAGCGTAGCTCCCGGGACGGCCTATGGCTACACCTTC
CASSVAPGTAYGYTF
>TRBV27|TRBD2|TRBJ2-7|14|-
TGTGCCAGCAGGGAAGCGGGGAGTCGGTACGAGCAGTACTTC
CASREAGSRYEQYF
>TRBV11-3|-|TRBJ2-1|12|-
TGTGCCAGCCGAAACCTGAGAAGTGAGCAGTTCTTC
CASRNLRSEQFF
>TRBV29-1|-|TRBJ1-2|11|many
TGCAGCGTCGCTCACGGGTATGGCTACACCTTC
CSVAHGYGYTF
>TRBV24-1|TRBD2|TRBJ2-7|16|-
TGTGCCACCAGCTCCGGGACTAGCGGGATAGTATACGAGCAGTACTTC
CATSSGTSGIVYEQYF
>TRBV9|-|TRBJ1-2|13|-
TGTGCCAGCAGCGCAGGGGAAGATTATGGCTACACCTTC
CASSAGEDYGYTF
>TRBV10-3|-|TRBJ1-2|13|-
TGTGCCATCACCGACCTTATACTAGAGGGCTACACCTTC
CAITDLILEGYTF
>TRBV2|-|TRBJ1-2|12|-
TGTGCCAGCTCGACTGACTACTATGGCTACACCTTC
CASSTDYYGYTF
>TRBV30|TRBD1|TRBJ1-1|16|-
TGTGCCTGGACCCACTCGACAGGGACTACGAACACTGAAGCTTTCTTT
CAWTHSTGTTNTEAFF
>TRBV5-1|TRBD2|TRBJ2-7|15|few
TGCGCCAGCAGCCTAAGGACTAGCGGGCCATACGAGCAGTACTTC
CASSLRTSGPYEQYF